The 6 T cell receptor beta chains below all came from one sample that was sequenced in a study of PD-1 blockade in classical Hodgkin lymphoma. Here immunoSEQ multiplex PCR was the method, and the copy in TCRdb shows in-frame clones only, minus some. The profile shows about 36,000 clones, about 70% of them singletons. Every single patient, without exception, relapsed after autologous stem cell transplantation, and brentuximab vedotin exposure varied. The specimen comprised peripheral blood mononuclear cells (PBMCs), sampled before the second cycle of nivolumab. Every receptor here comes from a human donor with classical Hodgkin lymphoma.

The V gene is TRBV5-1, the J gene TRBJ1-4; no reliable D call. V was shortened by 0 bases and J by 0 bases, with 9 bases between the two germline ends. Germline-derived CDR1 and CDR2 are SGHRS and YFSETQ. The CDR3 consists of 16 residues. The CDR3 region is CASSLGAAATNEKLFF. CDR3 in DNA: TGCGCCAGCAGCTTGGGGGCCGCCGCAACTAATGAAAAACTGTTTTTT.

This rearrangement joins TRBV23-1 to TRBJ2-1, with D maybe TRBD1 (5 bases). TRBV23-1 is sorted into the ORF group, with uncertain function. The CDR3 is made up of 15 amino acids. V lost 2 bases, J lost 5 bases, and 13 bases lay in between. The CDR3 region has the DNA TGCGCCAGCAGTCAAGACAGCCTTGGGCACAATGAGCAGTTCTTC. As protein: CASSQDSLGHNEQFF.

The chain combines TRBV5-1 with TRBJ1-2; D unclear. Trimming cost V 0 bases and J 0 bases, with 9 bases left between them. CDR3 size: 15 residues. Germline-derived CDR1 and CDR2 are SGHRS and YFSETQ. CDR3: CASSLAGSSNYGYTF. CDR3 sequence (DNA): TGCGCCAGCAGCTTGGCTGGCAGCTCTAACTATGGCTACACCTTC.

The chain carries TRBV6-1 and TRBJ2-7; 9 nucleotides align to TRBD1. The V gene's germline CDR1 is MNHNS and CDR2 SASEGT. The CDR3 has 14 residues. V shed 2 bases, J shed 2 bases, and the junction held 1 base outside the gene matches. CDR3 sequence: CASSETGGPYEQYF. The CDR3 coding sequence is TGTGCCAGCAGTGAAACAGGGGGCCCCTACGAGCAGTACTTC.

This clone was detected only once. The chain links TRBV4-1 to TRBJ2-1, with TRBD1 matching over 8 bases. CDR1 is MGHRA and CDR2 is YSYEKL in the germline V gene. The length of the CDR3 is 16 residues. The J segment lost 2 bases and the V segment lost 6 bases, leaving 9 bases of the junction unmatched. CDR3 in DNA: TGCGCCAGCAGTCCGTTTCAGGGGGCGACCTACAATGAGCAGTTCTTC. This translates into CASSPFQGATYNEQFF.

J is TRBJ2-3 and V is TRBV5-4; tentatively, D is TRBD1 (6 bases). Trimming stripped 0 bases from V and 2 bases from J, with 10 bases between. Germline CDR1 and CDR2: SGHNT and YYREEE (reference sequence). This CDR3 contains 15 residues. The CDR3 DNA follows: TGTGCCAGCAGCTTGGGGGGGCTGGCCACAGATACGCAGTATTTT. Its translation: CASSLGGLATDTQYF. Complete variable domain (other parts from reference TRBV5-4 and TRBJ2-3): ETGVTQSPTHLIKTRGQQVTLRCSSQSGHNTVSWYQQALGQGPQFIFQYYREEENGRGNFPPRFSGLQFPNYSSELNVNALELDDSALYLCASSLGGLATDTQYFGPGTRLTVL.